Following are 14 T cell receptor beta chains from one sample sequenced in a study of T cells after yellow fever vaccination. Each CDR3 protein gets one entry after TCRdb re-called the 5' RACE reads with MiXCR. The top ten hold over 13% of the sample, which has almost 600,000 distinct CDR3 sequences, approximately 13% seen once. The source was PBMCs, collected on the day of the yellow fever booster vaccination. Receptors originate from a man aged 25-45 years who received the YFV17D yellow fever vaccine.

This sequence joins TRBV20-1 and TRBJ2-7; 10 nucleotides agree with TRBD2. V shed 0 bases and J 0 bases; nucleotides not matched to a gene: 5. The CDR3 is 16 residues long. Germline CDR1 and CDR2: DFQATT and SNEGSKA (reference sequence). In DNA form, the CDR3 reads TGCAGTGCTAGAGATTACACTAGCGGGGTCTCCTACGAGCAGTACTTC. Translated, it gives CSARDYTSGVSYEQYF.

DNA for the CDR3: TGCAGTGCGTTGGGACAGGGAAGGGTGGAGACCCAGTACTTC. Translation gives CSALGQGRVETQYF. The chain couples TRBV20-1 to TRBJ2-5, with TRBD1 identical over 9 bases. The CDR3 totals 14 residues. The ends lost 6 bases at V and 5 bases at J; junction bases unmatched: 10. Per the germline V gene, CDR1 is DFQATT and CDR2 is SNEGSKA (reference sequence).

The chain combines TRBV5-4 with TRBJ2-3; a possible D gene is TRBD2 (5 bases). This CDR3 has 13 amino acids. The germline V gene encodes CDR1 SGHNT and CDR2 YYREEE (reference sequence). V was clipped by 5 bases and J by 2 bases, with 9 bases between them. The CDR3 nucleotides read TGTGCCAGCAGTAGCGACTACACAGATACGCAGTATTTT. It codes for CASSSDYTDTQYF.

This clonotype has more than one count but fewer than ten. This rearrangement joins TRBV18 to TRBJ1-5; 9 positions match TRBD1. Germline CDR1 KGHSH, CDR2 LQKENI. This CDR3 contains 15 residues. Germline trimming cut 5 bases from V and 2 bases from J; bases unmatched to any gene: 4. CDR3 protein: CASSRTGDGNQPQHF. The CDR3 nucleotides are TGTGCCAGCTCAAGGACAGGGGATGGCAATCAGCCCCAGCATTTT. The full variable domain, its missing parts supplied by reference TRBV18 and TRBJ1-5, is NAGVMQNPRHLVRRRGQEARLRCSPMKGHSHVYWYRQLPEEGLKFMVYLQKENIIDESGMPKERFSAEFPKEGPSILRIQQVVRGDSAAYFCASSRTGDGNQPQHFGDGTRLSIL.

The chain uses TRBV20-1 and TRBJ2-2; D is ambiguous. Germline V gene lookup returns CDR1 DFQATT and CDR2 SNEGSKA (reference sequence). The CDR3 runs 14 residues. V was shortened by 0 bases and J by 6 bases, with 11 bases between the two germline ends. This CDR3 is CSAREQYGAGELFF. The CDR3 DNA follows: TGCAGTGCTAGAGAACAATATGGCGCCGGGGAGCTGTTTTTT.

This clonotype was observed at least ten times. The V gene is TRBV28, the J gene TRBJ2-7; D tentatively fits TRBD1 or TRBD2 (5 bases each). CDR1 MDHEN and CDR2 SYDVKM come from the germline V gene. CDR3 size: 13 residues. V lost 6 bases and J 2 bases, leaving 11 bases between the germline ends. The CDR3 reads CASRAGAAYEQYF. The CDR3 nucleotides read TGTGCCAGCAGAGCCGGGGCAGCCTACGAGCAGTACTTC.

This clonotype was observed a handful of times. The rearrangement links TRBV29-1 to TRBJ2-2; TRBD1 might be the D (6 bases). In germline, CDR1 is SQVTM, CDR2 ANQGSEA. V was pared by 5 bases and J by 1 base, with 8 bases between. This CDR3 has 13 amino acids. Here the CDR3 reads CSVWTVNTGELFF. CDR3 nucleotides: TGCAGCGTTTGGACAGTGAACACCGGGGAGCTGTTTTTT.

The J gene is TRBJ2-7, the V gene TRBV12-3 or TRBV12-4; either TRBD1 or TRBD2 may supply D (5 bases each). Trimming shortened V by 7 bases and J by 3 bases, and 13 bases separated the two germline ends. The CDR3 is made up of 13 amino acids. This CDR3 is CASITGPGYEQYF. The CDR3 DNA follows: TGTGCCAGCATCACGGGGCCGGGCTACGAGCAGTACTTC.

The rearrangement joins TRBV29-1 to TRBJ2-3; TRBD2 matches 7 bases. Germline-derived CDR1 and CDR2 are SQVTM and ANQGSEA. The CDR3 is 15 residues long. V trimming: 3 bases; J trimming: 0 bases; junction bases outside the gene matches: 6. CDR3 sequence: CSVDYLAESTDTQYF. The CDR3 DNA follows: TGCAGCGTTGATTACCTAGCGGAGAGCACAGATACGCAGTATTTT.

This clonotype was counted many times. The chain combines TRBV7-2 with TRBJ2-4; TRBD1 matches 8 bases. Per germline, CDR1 SGHTA and CDR2 FQGNSA. CDR3 length: 16 residues. The J segment lost 2 bases and the V segment lost 6 bases, leaving 9 bases of the junction unmatched. This chain's CDR3 is CASSYPGGATKNIQYF. DNA of the CDR3: TGTGCCAGCAGTTACCCAGGGGGCGCGACCAAAAACATTCAGTACTTC.

This clonotype was picked up a small number of times. V usage is TRBV18 and J usage is TRBJ2-1; unclear D gene. Trimming removed 0 bases from V and 3 bases from J, with 6 bases in between. This CDR3 is built from 14 residues. Germline-derived CDR1 and CDR2 are KGHSH and LQKENI. The CDR3 DNA reads as TGTGCCAGCTCACCACCTTCTTTCTACAATGAGCAGTTCTTC. Translation: CASSPPSFYNEQFF.

The chain employs TRBV10-3 and TRBJ2-2; 9 nucleotides align to TRBD1. Germline-derived CDR1 and CDR2 are ENHRY and SYGVKD. The junction had 7 bases not matched to a gene; V was cut back by 6 bases and J by 5 bases. The CDR3 runs to 15 residues. CDR3 region: CAIREQGARTGELFF. The DNA for the CDR3 is TGTGCCATCAGGGAACAGGGGGCTCGGACCGGGGAGCTGTTTTTT.

This clonotype was picked up a small number of times. The chain couples TRBV27 to TRBJ2-7, with 9 bases identical to TRBD1. CDR1 is MNHEY, CDR2 SMNVEV, per germline (reference sequence). CDR3 size: 14 residues. Trimming at V came to 7 bases and at J to 5 bases, leaving 9 bases not matched to a gene. The CDR3 region is CASTQRDRVNEQYF. CDR3 bases: TGTGCCAGCACTCAACGGGACAGGGTGAACGAGCAGTACTTC.

This clonotype was detected a few times. The chain carries TRBV20-1 and TRBJ2-3; maybe TRBD1 (6 bases). V dropped 6 bases and J dropped 0 bases, with 19 bases sitting between them. In germline, CDR1 is DFQATT, CDR2 SNEGSKA (reference sequence). This CDR3 has 16 amino acids. Here the CDR3 DNA reads TGCAGTGCGAACCGACAGGACAGCGCTAGCACAGATACGCAGTATTTT. Translated: CSANRQDSASTDTQYF.